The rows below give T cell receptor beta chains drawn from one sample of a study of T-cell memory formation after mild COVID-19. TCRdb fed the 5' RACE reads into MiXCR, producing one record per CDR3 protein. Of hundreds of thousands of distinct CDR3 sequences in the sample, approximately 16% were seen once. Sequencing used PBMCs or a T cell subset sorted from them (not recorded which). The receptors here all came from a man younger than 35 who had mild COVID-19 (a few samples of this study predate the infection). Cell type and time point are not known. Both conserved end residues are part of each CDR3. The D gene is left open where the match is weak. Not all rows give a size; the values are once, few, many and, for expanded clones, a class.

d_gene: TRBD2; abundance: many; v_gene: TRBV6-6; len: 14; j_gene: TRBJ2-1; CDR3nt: TGTGCCAGCAGTCAGGGACTAGCCAGCAATGAGCAGTTCTTC; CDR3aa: CASSQGLASNEQFF
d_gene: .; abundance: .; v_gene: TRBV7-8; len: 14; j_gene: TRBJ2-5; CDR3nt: TGTGCCAGCAGCTTAGGTTTGGGGGCGGAGACCCAGTACTTC; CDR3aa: CASSLGLGAETQYF
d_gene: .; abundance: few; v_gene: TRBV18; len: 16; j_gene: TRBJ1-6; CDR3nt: TGTGCCAGCTCACCATCCTCGACGCGAAGCGGGTCACCCCTCCACTTT; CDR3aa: CASSPSSTRSGSPLHF
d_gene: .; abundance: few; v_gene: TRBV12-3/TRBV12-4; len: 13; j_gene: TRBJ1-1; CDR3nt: TGTGCCAGCAGTCCAACGGGGGGCTCTGAAGCTTTCTTT; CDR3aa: CASSPTGGSEAFF
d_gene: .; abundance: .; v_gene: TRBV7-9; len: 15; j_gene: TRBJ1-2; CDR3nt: TGTGCCAGCAGCTTAGTCTCCGGGGGTTCCTATGGCTACACCTTC; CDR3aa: CASSLVSGGSYGYTF
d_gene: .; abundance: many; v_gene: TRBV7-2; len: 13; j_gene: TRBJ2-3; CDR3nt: TGTGCCAGCAGCCCAAAGGGCACAGATACGCAGTATTTT; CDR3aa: CASSPKGTDTQYF
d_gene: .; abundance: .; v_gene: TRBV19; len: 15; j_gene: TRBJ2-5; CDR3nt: TGTGCCAGTAGTACAGGTAGACGCGGTTTGGAGACCCAGTACTTC; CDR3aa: CASSTGRRGLETQYF
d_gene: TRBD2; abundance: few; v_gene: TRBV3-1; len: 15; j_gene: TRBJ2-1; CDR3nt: TGTGCCAGCAGCCCGCCCGCAGCGGGGGGCCCGGAGCAGTTCTTC; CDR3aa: CASSPPAAGGPEQFF
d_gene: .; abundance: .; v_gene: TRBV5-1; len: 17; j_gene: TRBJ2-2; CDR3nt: TGCGCCAGCAGCCTGGGAACTGGACAAGGGAACACCGGGGAGCTGTTTTTT; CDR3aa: CASSLGTGQGNTGELFF
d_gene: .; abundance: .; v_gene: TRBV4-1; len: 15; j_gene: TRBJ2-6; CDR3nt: TGCGCCAGCAGCTACCGCTCTTCTGGGGCCAACGTCCTGACTTTC; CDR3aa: CASSYRSSGANVLTF
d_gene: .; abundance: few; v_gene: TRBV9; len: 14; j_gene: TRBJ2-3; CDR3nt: TGTGCCAGCAGCGTAAGGACAGGCACAGATACGCAGTATTTT; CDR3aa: CASSVRTGTDTQYF
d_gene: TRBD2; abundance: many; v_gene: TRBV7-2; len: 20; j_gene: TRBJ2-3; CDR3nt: TGTGCCAGCGGAAACATAGCGGGGGGATTTACAAGGGCTAGCACAGATACGCAGTATTTT; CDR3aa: CASGNIAGGFTRASTDTQYF
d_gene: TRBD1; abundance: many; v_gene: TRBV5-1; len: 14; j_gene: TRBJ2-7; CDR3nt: TGCGCCAGCAGCTTGGCGGGGACAGGGGACGAGCAGTACTTC; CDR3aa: CASSLAGTGDEQYF
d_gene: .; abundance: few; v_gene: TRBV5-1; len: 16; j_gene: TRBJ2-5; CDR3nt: TGCGCCAGCAGTTGGGGCAGGACCGGAGCTCAAGAGACCCAGTACTTC; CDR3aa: CASSWGRTGAQETQYF
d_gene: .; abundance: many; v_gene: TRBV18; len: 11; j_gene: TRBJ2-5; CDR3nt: TGTGCCAGCTCACCTCGGGAGACCCAGTACTTC; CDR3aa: CASSPRETQYF
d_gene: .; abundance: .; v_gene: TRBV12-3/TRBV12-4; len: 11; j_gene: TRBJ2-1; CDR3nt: TGTGCCAGCAGTTTTAGACATGAGCAGTTCTTC; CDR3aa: CASSFRHEQFF
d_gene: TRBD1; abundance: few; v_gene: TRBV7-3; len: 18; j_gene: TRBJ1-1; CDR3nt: TGTGCCAGCAGCTTACGTGCCACCTACAGGGGTCCGAACACTGAAGCTTTCTTT; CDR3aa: CASSLRATYRGPNTEAFF
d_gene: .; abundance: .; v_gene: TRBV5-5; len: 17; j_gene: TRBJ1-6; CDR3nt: TGTGCCAGCAGCTTGGTGGGGGATCAGCCCTATAATTCACCCCTCCACTTT; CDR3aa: CASSLVGDQPYNSPLHF
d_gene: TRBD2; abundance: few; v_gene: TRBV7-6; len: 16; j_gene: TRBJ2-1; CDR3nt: TGTGCCAGCAGCCGGGGGGGTGGACAGTCCTACAATGAGCAGTTCTTC; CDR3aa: CASSRGGGQSYNEQFF
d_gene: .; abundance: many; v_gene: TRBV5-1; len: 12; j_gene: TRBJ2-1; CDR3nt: TGCGCCAGCAGCTTGGGATGGGATGAGCAGTTCTTC; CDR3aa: CASSLGWDEQFF
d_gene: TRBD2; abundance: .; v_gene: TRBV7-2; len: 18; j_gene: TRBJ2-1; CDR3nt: TGTGCCAGCAGCCGACCTTATAGCGGGAAGAGCTCCTACAATGAGCAGTTCTTC; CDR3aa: CASSRPYSGKSSYNEQFF
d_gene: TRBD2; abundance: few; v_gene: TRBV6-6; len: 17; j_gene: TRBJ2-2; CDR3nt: TGTGCCAGCAGTTACGAAGGGACTAGAAGTTTCGGCGGGGAGCTGTTTTTT; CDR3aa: CASSYEGTRSFGGELFF
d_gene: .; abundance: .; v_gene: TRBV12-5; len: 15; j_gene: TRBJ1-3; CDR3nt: TGTGCTAGTGGGTCGGGGGGCGCCTTCGGAAACACCATATATTTT; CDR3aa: CASGSGGAFGNTIYF
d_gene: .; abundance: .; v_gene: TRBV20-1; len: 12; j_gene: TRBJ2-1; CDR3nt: TGCAGTGCTAGACCCGAGCGATATGAGCAGTTCTTC; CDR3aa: CSARPERYEQFF
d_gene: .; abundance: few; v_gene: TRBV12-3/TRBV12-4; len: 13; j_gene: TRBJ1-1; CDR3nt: TGTGCCAGCAGTTTGGGAGGGAGGCGTGAAGCTTTCTTT; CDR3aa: CASSLGGRREAFF
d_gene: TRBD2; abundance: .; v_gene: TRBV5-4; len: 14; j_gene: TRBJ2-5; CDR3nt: TGTGCCAGCAGCGGCACCGGGACTAAAGAGACCCAGTACTTC; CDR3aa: CASSGTGTKETQYF
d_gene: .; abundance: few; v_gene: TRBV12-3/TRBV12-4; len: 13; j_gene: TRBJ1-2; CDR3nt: TGTGCCAGCAGTTTAGGGATTAACTATGGCTACACCTTC; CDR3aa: CASSLGINYGYTF
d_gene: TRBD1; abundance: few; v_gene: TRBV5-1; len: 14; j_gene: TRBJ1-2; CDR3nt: TGCGCCAGCAGCTCGAGACAGGGCGAAGATGGCTACACCTTC; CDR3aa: CASSSRQGEDGYTF
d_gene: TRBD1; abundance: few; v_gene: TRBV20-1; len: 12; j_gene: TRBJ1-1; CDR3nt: TGCAGTGCGAGCCGGGACAGGGATGAAGCTTTCTTT; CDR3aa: CSASRDRDEAFF
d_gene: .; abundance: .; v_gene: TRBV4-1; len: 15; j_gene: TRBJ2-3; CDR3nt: TGCGCCAGCAGCCAAGATGGGGGGCCCGGGGATACGCAGTATTTT; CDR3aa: CASSQDGGPGDTQYF
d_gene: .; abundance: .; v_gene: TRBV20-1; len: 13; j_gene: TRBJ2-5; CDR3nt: TGCAGTGCTAGAGATCTTTTCCAAGAGACCCAGTACTTC; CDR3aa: CSARDLFQETQYF
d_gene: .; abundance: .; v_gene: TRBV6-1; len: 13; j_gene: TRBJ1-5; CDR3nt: TGTGCCAGCACCATAGGTGTTGCGCAGCCCCAGCATTTT; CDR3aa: CASTIGVAQPQHF
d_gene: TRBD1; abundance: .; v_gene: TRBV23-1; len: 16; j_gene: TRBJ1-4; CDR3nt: TGCGCCAGCAGTCACCCATTCGACAGGGCCTCCGAAAAACTGTTTTTT; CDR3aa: CASSHPFDRASEKLFF
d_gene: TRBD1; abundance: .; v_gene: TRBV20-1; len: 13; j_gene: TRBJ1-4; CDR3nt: TGCAGTGCTTTGACAGGGCTAAATGAAAAACTGTTTTTT; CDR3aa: CSALTGLNEKLFF
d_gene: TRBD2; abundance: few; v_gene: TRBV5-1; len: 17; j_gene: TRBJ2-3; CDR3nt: TGCGCCAGCAGCCCACGGACTAGCGGGGGCGGGGCGGATACGCAGTATTTT; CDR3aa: CASSPRTSGGGADTQYF
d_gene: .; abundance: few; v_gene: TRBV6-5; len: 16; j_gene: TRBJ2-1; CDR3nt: TGTGCCAGCAGTTACTCTCCGGGGGCAGCCTACAATGAGCAGTTCTTC; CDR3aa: CASSYSPGAAYNEQFF
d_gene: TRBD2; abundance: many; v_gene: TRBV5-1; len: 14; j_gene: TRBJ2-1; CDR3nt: TGCGCCAGCAGCTTCTTAGCGGGAGACAATGAGCAGTTCTTC; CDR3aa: CASSFLAGDNEQFF
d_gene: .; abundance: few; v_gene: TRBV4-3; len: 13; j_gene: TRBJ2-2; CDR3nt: TGCGCCAGCAGCCCGTCCCGGGGTCGAGGGCTGTTTTTT; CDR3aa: CASSPSRGRGLFF
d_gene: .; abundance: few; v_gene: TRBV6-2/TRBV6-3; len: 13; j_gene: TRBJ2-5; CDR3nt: TGTGCCAGCAGAATGGACAGTCAAGAGACCCAGTACTTC; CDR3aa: CASRMDSQETQYF
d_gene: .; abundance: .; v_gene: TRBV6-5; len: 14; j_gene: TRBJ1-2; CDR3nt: TGTGCCAGCAGTTACTCGGGGAGGATAGGGGGCTACACCTTC; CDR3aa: CASSYSGRIGGYTF
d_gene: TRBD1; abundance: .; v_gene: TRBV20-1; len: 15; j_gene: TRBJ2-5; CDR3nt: TGCAGTGCTCCAAGTCCGACAGGGGATGGAGAGACCCAGTACTTC; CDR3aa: CSAPSPTGDGETQYF
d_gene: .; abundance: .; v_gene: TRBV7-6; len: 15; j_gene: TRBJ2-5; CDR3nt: TGTGCCAGCAGCTTAAATCTCCGGCAAAGCGAGACCCAGTACTTC; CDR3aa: CASSLNLRQSETQYF